Detailed here is one TCR beta chain. Individually, cDNA molecules had unique molecular identifiers attached to them. Via MiXCR, TCRdb re-called the 5' RACE reads, giving one row per CDR3 protein. This sample has tens of thousands of distinct CDR3 sequences, with around 13% found just once. This sample was taken from a study of early T cells in non-severe SARS-CoV-2 infection. This CDR3 is built from 14 residues. The ends lost 5 bases at V and 9 bases at J; junction bases unmatched: 10. The germline gives CDR1 SQVTM, CDR2 ANQGSEA. The sequence came from an adult who was a healthcare worker with PCR-confirmed SARS-CoV-2 infection or an uninfected control (not recorded which). The sample consisted of whole blood. V and J are TRBV29-1 and TRBJ2-1; TRBD2 matches at 10 bases. CDR3 sequence (DNA): TGCAGCGTTCCCGGAGGTAGCGGGAGGTTTGAGCAGTTCTTC. Translating it yields CSVPGGSGRFEQFF.